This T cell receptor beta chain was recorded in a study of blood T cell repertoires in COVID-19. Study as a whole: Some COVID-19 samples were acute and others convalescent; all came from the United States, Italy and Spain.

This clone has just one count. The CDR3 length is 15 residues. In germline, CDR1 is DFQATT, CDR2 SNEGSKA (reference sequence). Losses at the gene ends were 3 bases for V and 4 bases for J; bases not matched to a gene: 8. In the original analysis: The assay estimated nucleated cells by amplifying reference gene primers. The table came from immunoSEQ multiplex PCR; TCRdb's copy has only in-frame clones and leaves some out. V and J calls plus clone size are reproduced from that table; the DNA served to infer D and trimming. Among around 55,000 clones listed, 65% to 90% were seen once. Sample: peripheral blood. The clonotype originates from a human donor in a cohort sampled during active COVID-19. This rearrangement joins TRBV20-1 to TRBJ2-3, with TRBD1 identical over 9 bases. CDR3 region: CSASQGTGYPDTQYF. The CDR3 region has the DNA TGCAGTGCTAGTCAGGGGACAGGGTATCCAGATACGCAGTATTTT.